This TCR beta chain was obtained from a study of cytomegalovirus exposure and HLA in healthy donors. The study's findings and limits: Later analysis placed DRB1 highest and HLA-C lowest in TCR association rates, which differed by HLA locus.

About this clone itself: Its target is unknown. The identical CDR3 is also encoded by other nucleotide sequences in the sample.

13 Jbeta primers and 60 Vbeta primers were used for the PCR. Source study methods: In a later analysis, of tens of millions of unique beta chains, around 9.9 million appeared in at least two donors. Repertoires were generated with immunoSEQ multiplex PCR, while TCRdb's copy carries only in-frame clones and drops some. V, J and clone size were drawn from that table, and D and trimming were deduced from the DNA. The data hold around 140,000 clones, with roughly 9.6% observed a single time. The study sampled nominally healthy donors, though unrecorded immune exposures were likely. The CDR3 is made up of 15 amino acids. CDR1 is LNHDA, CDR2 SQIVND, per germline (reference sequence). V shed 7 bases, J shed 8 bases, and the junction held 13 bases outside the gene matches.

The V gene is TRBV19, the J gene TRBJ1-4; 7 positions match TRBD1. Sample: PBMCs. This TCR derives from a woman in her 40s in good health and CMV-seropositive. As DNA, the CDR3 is TGTGCCAGTACCGCCGGACAGGCCGCGGAGGAAAAACTGTTTTTT. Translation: CASTAGQAAEEKLFF.